These 17 T cell receptor beta chains share one sample of origin, sequenced in a study of T-cell memory formation after mild COVID-19. TCRdb analysed the 5' RACE reads with MiXCR anew, one entry per CDR3 protein. The table has approximately 54,000 distinct CDR3 sequences, roughly 12% seen once. Sequencing input: PBMCs or a T cell subset sorted from them (not recorded which). These receptors originate from a man aged 18 to 30 who had mild COVID-19 (a few samples of this study predate the infection). Cell type and time point are not known.

The chain joins TRBV7-9 to TRBJ2-3; D may be TRBD1 or TRBD2 (5 bases each). Trimming shortened V by 5 bases and J by 2 bases, and 14 bases separated the two germline ends. The length of the CDR3 is 15 residues. Germline loops: CDR1 SEHNR, CDR2 FQNEAQ (reference sequence). The CDR3 here is CASSPRGSYTDTQYF. The CDR3 DNA follows: TGTGCCAGCAGCCCCCGGGGCAGTTACACAGATACGCAGTATTTT.

The gene calls are TRBV4-2 and TRBJ2-1; TRBD2 might be the D (6 bases). Germline assignment: CDR1 LGHNA and CDR2 YNFKEQ. CDR3 length: 13 amino acids. The V end was cut by 4 bases, the J end by 8 bases, with 12 bases between. CDR3 DNA sequence: TGTGCCAGCAGCCCCCGACTAGAGGATGAGCAGTTCTTC. This sequence encodes CASSPRLEDEQFF.

This clonotype was observed a few times. The chain links TRBV20-1 to TRBJ2-5; D is possibly TRBD1 or TRBD2 (5 bases each). This CDR3 is built from 14 residues. Per germline, CDR1 DFQATT and CDR2 SNEGSKA (reference sequence). Trimming cost V 2 bases and J 4 bases, with 14 bases left between them. In nucleotides, the CDR3 is TGCAGTGCTAGACACGGGACGGACGGAGAGACCCAGTACTTC. This sequence encodes CSARHGTDGETQYF.

Many counts were recorded for this clonotype. This chain uses TRBV5-1 with TRBJ2-7, with a tentative D call TRBD1 (5 bases). There are 13 residues in the CDR3. V was clipped by 4 bases and J by 5 bases, with 13 bases between them. Germline V CDR1 and CDR2: SGHRS, YFSETQ. Here the CDR3 reads CASSTGHLNEQYF. The CDR3 DNA reads TGCGCCAGCAGCACTGGACACCTAAACGAGCAGTACTTC.

Many counts were recorded for this clonotype. V and J are TRBV12-3 or TRBV12-4 and TRBJ2-1, with 7 bases identical to TRBD1. V lost 6 bases and J lost 5; bases outside the gene matches: 7. The CDR3 extends over 14 amino acids. The DNA for the CDR3 is TGTGCCAGCAGCTACAGGGGTTTGGACAATGAGCAGTTCTTC. Translation: CASSYRGLDNEQFF.

This clonotype was counted a few times. The chain recombines TRBV5-1 with TRBJ2-5, with D possibly matching TRBD2 (5 bases). CDR3 length equals 13 residues. V dropped 0 bases and J dropped 7 bases, with 10 bases sitting between them. Per the germline V gene, CDR1 is SGHRS and CDR2 is YFSETQ. CDR3 protein: CASSLDLAGTQYF. The CDR3 DNA is TGCGCCAGCAGCTTGGATCTGGCGGGGACCCAGTACTTC. Full variable domain (remainder filled in from reference TRBV5-1 and TRBJ2-5): KAGVTQTPRYLIKTRGQQVTLSCSPISGHRSVSWYQQTPGQGLQFLFEYFSETQRNKGNFPGRFSGRQFSNSRSEMNVSTLELGDSALYLCASSLDLAGTQYFGPGTRLLVL.

This clonotype has a handful of counts. The chain uses TRBV7-6 and TRBJ2-7; the D gene is possibly TRBD1 (5 bases). V shed 3 bases and J shed 0 bases, with 12 bases lying between them. The CDR3 is 15 residues long. Germline assignment: CDR1 SGHVS and CDR2 FNYEAQ. The CDR3 here is CASSFRTSSSYEQYF. The CDR3 region has the DNA TGTGCCAGCAGCTTTAGGACATCAAGCTCCTACGAGCAGTACTTC.

This clonotype was observed many times. V is TRBV20-1 and J is TRBJ2-5; 8 bases map to TRBD2. Germline trimming cut 5 bases from V and 5 bases from J; bases unmatched to any gene: 4. This CDR3 spans 12 amino acids. Germline V gene sequence: CDR1 DFQATT, CDR2 SNEGSKA (reference sequence). This CDR3 is CSARLAYETQYF. DNA for the CDR3: TGCAGTGCTCGACTAGCGTATGAGACCCAGTACTTC.

This clonotype was seen a handful of times. J is TRBJ2-2 and V is TRBV30; TRBD2 is a possible D gene (7 bases). Germline assignment: CDR1 GTSNPN and CDR2 SVGIG (reference sequence). CDR3 length equals 15 residues. V lost 2 bases, J lost 5 bases, and 15 bases lay in between. The CDR3 here is CAWSRRGRRTGELFF. Written as DNA, the CDR3 is TGTGCCTGGAGTCGGCGGGGGCGAAGAACCGGGGAGCTGTTTTTT.

The CDR3 DNA is TGTGCTAGTGGTTGGGCCTGGAGCAGGGGTATTAGTCAACCTGGGGCCAACGTCCTGACTTTC. Amino acid sequence: CASGWAWSRGISQPGANVLTF. V usage is TRBV12-5 and J usage is TRBJ2-6, with D perhaps TRBD1 (6 bases). The length of the CDR3 is 21 residues. Germline V gene sequence: CDR1 LGHNT, CDR2 FRNRAP. The V gene lost 4 bases and the J gene lost 2 bases, with 27 bases spanning the gap.

This clonotype was counted only a few times. The rearrangement uses TRBV12-3 or TRBV12-4 and TRBJ2-7; 9 bases agree with TRBD2. The CDR3 sequence is 15 residues long. V shed 7 bases, J shed 1 base, and the junction held 8 bases outside the gene matches. As DNA, the CDR3 is TGTGCCAGCACCTCCGGGACTAGCAGATCCTACGAGCAGTACTTC. Amino acids: CASTSGTSRSYEQYF.

A few counts support this clonotype. J is TRBJ2-3 and V is TRBV5-1; D gene uncertain. CDR1 SGHRS and CDR2 YFSETQ come from the germline V gene. This CDR3 comprises 11 residues. The V gene lost 5 bases and the J gene lost 4 bases, with 5 bases spanning the gap. CDR3 in DNA: TGCGCCAGCAGGGGCGCAGATACGCAGTATTTT. This translates into CASRGADTQYF.

This clonotype was counted ten times or more. This chain uses TRBV7-2 with TRBJ2-5, with TRBD2 matching 13 bases. From germline, CDR1 is SGHTA and CDR2 FQGNSA. The CDR3 sequence is 16 residues long. The junction had 8 bases not matched to a gene; V was cut back by 5 bases and J by 5 bases. As DNA, the CDR3 is TGTGCCAGCAGCCGAAGTGAGGGACTAGCGGGGGAGACCCAGTACTTC. Translating it yields CASSRSEGLAGETQYF.

The CDR3 bases are TGCGCCAGCAGCCCCGAATGGGGGTTCATTCAGTACTTC. Translated: CASSPEWGFIQYF. V and J are TRBV4-3 and TRBJ2-4; D may correspond to TRBD1 or TRBD2 (5 bases each). Germline V CDR1 and CDR2: LGHNA, YSLEER. This CDR3 is built from 13 residues. The germline V and J ends were trimmed by 4 bases and 9 bases, with 13 bases remaining between them.

This clonotype showed up just a few times. The CDR3 reads CASSLVGTGNTEAFF. The CDR3 DNA reads TGTGCCAGCAGCTTAGTTGGGACCGGCAACACTGAAGCTTTCTTT. J is TRBJ1-1 and V is TRBV7-8; maybe TRBD1 (5 bases). CDR3 size: 15 residues. Germline V gene sequence: CDR1 SGHVS, CDR2 FQNEAQ. The ends were cut back, 1 base at V and 2 bases at J, with 11 bases in the middle.

This clonotype was seen more than once but under ten times. The V gene is TRBV18, the J gene TRBJ2-7; no clear D gene. V shed 3 bases and J shed 3 bases, with 15 bases lying between them. From germline, CDR1 is KGHSH and CDR2 LQKENI. CDR3 length: 15 amino acids. This CDR3 is CASSPSGLGYYEQYV. The CDR3 coding sequence is TGTGCCAGCTCACCTAGTGGGTTGGGGTACTACGAGCAGTACGTC.

This clonotype was seen only a few times. The chain links TRBV11-2 to TRBJ2-5; D is possibly TRBD1 or TRBD2 (6 bases each). The germline CDR1 and CDR2 sequences are SGHAT and FQNNGV. This CDR3 spans 15 amino acids. The V gene lost 5 bases and the J gene lost 4 bases, with 17 bases spanning the gap. The CDR3 nucleotides read TGTGCCAGCAGCGCGACGAGGGGGGCTAGAGAGACCCAGTACTTC. It encodes CASSATRGARETQYF.